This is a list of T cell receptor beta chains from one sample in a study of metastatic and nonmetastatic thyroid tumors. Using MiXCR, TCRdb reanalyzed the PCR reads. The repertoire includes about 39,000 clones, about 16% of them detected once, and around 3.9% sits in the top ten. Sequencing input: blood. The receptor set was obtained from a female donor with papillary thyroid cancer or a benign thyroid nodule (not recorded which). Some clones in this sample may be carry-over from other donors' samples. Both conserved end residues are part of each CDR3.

CDR3 protein: CASSFAREVDEQYF; V gene: TRBV5-1
CDR3 protein: CASNQGAGLGSPLHF; V gene: TRBV27
CDR3 protein: CAVGRGLFYEQYF; V gene: TRBV6-2/TRBV6-3
CDR3 protein: CASSLAASGGWSSYEQYF; V gene: TRBV7-2
CDR3 protein: CASSYSGSNYEQYF; V gene: TRBV6-6
CDR3 protein: CASSLAEGAGYGYTF; V gene: TRBV7-6
CDR3 protein: CASSPKTGWTQYF; V gene: TRBV7-9
CDR3 protein: CSVGVRGREDEQYF; V gene: TRBV29-1
CDR3 protein: CASTNALDEKLFF; V gene: TRBV6-1
CDR3 protein: CASSVSQGTGDGYTF; V gene: TRBV25-1
CDR3 protein: CASMGQLNTEAFF; V gene: TRBV2
CDR3 protein: CASSIGTGMEQYF; V gene: TRBV19
CDR3 protein: CASSPEQGLSTDTQYF; V gene: TRBV18
CDR3 protein: CATRGTSGVLDTQYF; V gene: TRBV27
CDR3 protein: CASSQPLTGNTEAFF; V gene: TRBV4-1
CDR3 protein: CASSLLGTGVNTEAFF; V gene: TRBV13
CDR3 protein: CASRKTGSWETQYF; V gene: TRBV5-1
CDR3 protein: CASSLRAVAGTTLGAFF; V gene: TRBV5-1
CDR3 protein: CSVHDLDNSPLHF; V gene: TRBV20-1
CDR3 protein: CASRLRRGDEQFF; V gene: TRBV2
CDR3 protein: CSARGGGSTEAFF; V gene: TRBV20-1
CDR3 protein: CASSLFLNTGELFF; V gene: TRBV27
CDR3 protein: CASSDAEDLKNIQYF; V gene: TRBV10-2
CDR3 protein: CASSPQNTEAFF; V gene: TRBV3-1
CDR3 protein: CASSLVATGDTEAFF; V gene: TRBV7-9
CDR3 protein: CSVASGTRGGEQYF; V gene: TRBV29-1
CDR3 protein: CATSRAGGDSPLHF; V gene: TRBV15
CDR3 protein: CSVRNQETQYF; V gene: TRBV29-1
CDR3 protein: CAGSETTGSGNTIYF; V gene: TRBV6-1
CDR3 protein: CASSQSQLNEQFF; V gene: TRBV9
CDR3 protein: CASSPSQGGFGYEQYF; V gene: TRBV18
CDR3 protein: CASSQAQTIFHEQFF; V gene: TRBV3-1
CDR3 protein: CASSPRANTGELFF; V gene: TRBV18